These 21 T cell receptor beta chains were all obtained from the same sample, sequenced in a study of T cells expressing NK-cell markers. After re-calling the 5' RACE reads, TCRdb lists one entry per CDR3 protein, DNA absent. Here the sample table reports 300,000 to 500,000 distinct CDR3 sequences. Sequenced sample: blood T cells: a sorted CD56 or NKG2C T cell subset, CD4+ or CD8+ T cells, or bulk PBMC T cells (not recorded which). These receptors were obtained from a woman aged 45-65 years in good health.

This chain uses TRBV25-1 with TRBJ2-7. Germline V lookup: CDR1 MGHDK, CDR2 SYGVNS. This CDR3 region has 14 residues. This CDR3 reads CASSRAGSPYEQYF.

V usage is TRBV27 and J usage is TRBJ2-5. CDR1 and CDR2 from the germline V gene are MNHEY and SMNVEV (reference sequence). The CDR3 is 15 residues long. CDR3 residues: CASSLSNVVEETQYF.

The chain carries TRBV5-1 and TRBJ1-1. The CDR3 loop spans 17 amino acids. CDR1 is SGHRS and CDR2 is YFSETQ in the germline V gene. The CDR3 region is CASSLAWSSRSRTEAFF.

The V gene is TRBV28, the J gene TRBJ2-6. Germline assignment: CDR1 MDHEN and CDR2 SYDVKM. The CDR3 runs 15 residues. The chain's CDR3 is CASSKPFVGANVLTF.

The chain combines TRBV7-9 with TRBJ2-1; there is no DNA to check the TCRdb D call of TRBD1. The CDR3 consists of 14 residues. Germline CDR1 and CDR2: SEHNR and FQNEAQ (reference sequence). CDR3 sequence: CASLRGGGDNEQFF.

The chain links TRBV12-3 or TRBV12-4 to TRBJ1-3; the TCRdb D gene call, TRBD1, has no DNA to confirm it. This CDR3 has 15 residues. The CDR3 sequence is CASRIQGSAGNTIYF.

The V call is TRBV12-3 or TRBV12-4, the J call TRBJ2-7; no DNA is available, so the TRBD1 call from TCRdb remains unchecked. The CDR3 runs to 13 residues. The CDR3 sequence is CASRGDRSGEQYF.

The chain has TRBV5-1 and TRBJ2-1; with no DNA, the TCRdb D assignment of TRBD1 cannot be verified. Germline V CDR1 and CDR2: SGHRS, YFSETQ. The CDR3 totals 15 residues. The CDR3 loop is CASSPGQGGKNEQFF. The variable domain in full, with the rest retrieved from reference TRBV5-1 and TRBJ2-1, is KAGVTQTPRYLIKTRGQQVTLSCSPISGHRSVSWYQQTPGQGLQFLFEYFSETQRNKGNFPGRFSGRQFSNSRSEMNVSTLELGDSALYLCASSPGQGGKNEQFFGPGTRLTVL.

This rearrangement joins TRBV20-1 to TRBJ1-1. There are 15 residues in the CDR3. Per the germline V gene, CDR1 is DFQATT and CDR2 is SNEGSKA (reference sequence). CDR3 sequence: CSALSGRGLNTEAFF.

The chain is built from TRBV12-3 or TRBV12-4 and TRBJ1-1. The CDR3 has 16 residues. This chain's CDR3 is CASSFRGGSKNTEAFF.

The chain uses TRBV7-8 and TRBJ2-1; TCRdb indicates TRBD1, and absent DNA this call remains unverified. CDR1 SGHVS and CDR2 FQNEAQ come from the germline V gene. The CDR3 contains 13 residues. The CDR3 is CASSWSRDNVGFF.

Here the CDR3 reads CASSQDRAQTDTQYF. This chain joins TRBV4-1 and TRBJ2-3; as DNA is missing, the TRBD2 call by TCRdb cannot be tested. The CDR3 contains 15 residues. From germline, CDR1 is MGHRA and CDR2 YSYEKL.

The genes are TRBV5-6 and TRBJ2-1; TCRdb selects TRBD2, and the lack of DNA leaves this call unchecked. Germline lookup yields CDR1 SGHDT and CDR2 YYEEEE. The CDR3 has 15 residues. The CDR3 spells CASSLVVAGEGEQFF.

This chain uses TRBV6-6 with TRBJ2-5; TCRdb names TRBD2, which stays unverified in the absence of DNA. This CDR3 spans 14 amino acids. Germline V gives CDR1 MNHNY, CDR2 SVGAGI (reference sequence). The CDR3 is CASSYEGGGETQYF.

The gene calls are TRBV6-2 or TRBV6-3 and TRBJ2-1; no DNA is available, so the TRBD2 call from TCRdb remains unchecked. In germline, CDR1 is MNHEY, CDR2 SVGEGT. CDR3 length: 16 amino acids. The CDR3 sequence: CASSSSGRGSYNEQFF.

The chain is built from TRBV12-5 and TRBJ2-7; absent DNA, TCRdb's TRBD2 call cannot be checked. The CDR3 length is 17 residues. Germline V CDR1 and CDR2: LGHNT, FRNRAP. The CDR3 sequence is CASGLVRTSGPSYEQYF. Combining the CDR3 with reference TRBV12-5 and TRBJ2-7 gives the whole variable domain DARVTQTPRHKVTEMGQEVTMRCQPILGHNTVFWYRQTMMQGLELLAYFRNRAPLDDSGMPKDRFSAEMPDATLATLKIQPSEPRDSAVYFCASGLVRTSGPSYEQYFGPGTRLTVT.

The V call is TRBV10-2, the J call TRBJ2-1; without DNA, the TCRdb call of TRBD2 cannot be checked. Germline CDR1 reads WSHSY; CDR2 reads SAAADI. This CDR3 region has 16 residues. The CDR3 loop is CASSESGLAGENEQFF.

The chain links TRBV19 to TRBJ1-2. The germline V gene encodes CDR1 LNHDA and CDR2 SQIVND (reference sequence). The CDR3 is 18 residues long. CDR3 residues: CASSPLQGDRTTGYGYTF.

The V call is TRBV27, the J call TRBJ2-2; the D call of TRBD2 rests on TCRdb alone, since no DNA is present to check it. CDR1 is MNHEY, CDR2 SMNVEV, per germline (reference sequence). This CDR3 region has 15 residues. CDR3: CASSLRTSGTGELFF.

CDR3 residues: CASSQGGAGGIEQYF. The chain links TRBV3-1 to TRBJ2-7; TCRdb designates TRBD2, a call that cannot be tested without DNA. The V gene's germline CDR1 is LGHDT and CDR2 YNNKEL (reference sequence). The CDR3 is made up of 15 amino acids.

The chain employs TRBV6-1 and TRBJ2-1; TCRdb designates TRBD2, a call that cannot be tested without DNA. Germline V gene sequence: CDR1 MNHNS, CDR2 SASEGT. The CDR3 spans 15 residues. This CDR3 is CASSGGLAGKNEQFF.